This is a list of T cell receptor beta chains from one sample in a study of cytomegalovirus exposure and HLA in healthy donors. Sequenced by immunoSEQ multiplex PCR; TCRdb stores in-frame clones only, minus some. This sample yields about 180,000 clones, of which 70% to 80% are seen a single time; around 3.5% belongs to the top ten. The sample consisted of PBMCs. Receptors were obtained from a woman aged 60-70 years in good health and CMV-seropositive. CDR3s include the opening cysteine and the closing phenylalanine or tryptophan. D genes are given only for firm matches. The size of a clone is reported for some rows only, either as once, few or many, or as a class for expanded clones.

clone size	V gene	J gene	D gene	CDR3 DNA	CDR3 protein
NA	TRBV11-2	TRBJ2-7	TRBD2	TGTGCCAGCAGCCCTAGCGGGGCGAGGAACGAGCAGTACTTC	CASSPSGARNEQYF
NA	TRBV5-6	TRBJ1-4	TRBD1	TGTGCCAGCAGCTCCAAATCGGGCAGGGGGATGAAACTGTTTTTT	CASSSKSGRGMKLFF
NA	TRBV5-1	TRBJ2-7	TRBD2	TGCGCCAGCAGCTCCACTAGCGGGAGGGCCTCTTACGAGCAGTACTTC	CASSSTSGRASYEQYF
NA	TRBV2	TRBJ1-1	TRBD1	TGTGCCAGCAGGCCGGACAGGGGAACTGAAGCTTTCTTT	CASRPDRGTEAFF
few	TRBV7-3	TRBJ2-3	TRBD1	TGTGCCAGCAGCTTAAACCCGGGACAGGGCCAGTATTTT	CASSLNPGQGQYF
NA	TRBV29-1	TRBJ1-1	NA	TGCAGCGTCCGCTGGGGGGGCACTGAAGCTTTCTTT	CSVRWGGTEAFF
once	TRBV6-1	TRBJ2-5	TRBD2	TGTGCCAGCAGGACTAGCGGGATTGAGACCCAGTACTTC	CASRTSGIETQYF
NA	TRBV19	TRBJ2-5	NA	TGTGCCAGTAGTACAGGGGTCCTAGAGACCCAGTACTTC	CASSTGVLETQYF
NA	TRBV27	TRBJ2-7	TRBD2	TGTGCCAGCAGTGCCGGGGGGTGGCGCTCGTTCGAGCAGTACTTC	CASSAGGWRSFEQYF
NA	TRBV30	TRBJ2-7	NA	TGTGCCTGGAGTGTACAGGGTCGGCAGTACTTC	CAWSVQGRQYF
once	TRBV7-2	TRBJ2-7	TRBD1	TGTGCCAGCAGCTTACGGCAGGGGGCCTACTACGAGCAGTACTTC	CASSLRQGAYYEQYF
NA	TRBV9	TRBJ2-1	TRBD2	TGTGCCAGCAGCGCCGGGACTAGCGGGGACAATGAGCAGTTCTTC	CASSAGTSGDNEQFF
NA	TRBV5-8	TRBJ2-7	NA	TGTGCCAGCAGCTCAGAGGGGGGGATGGAGCAGTACTTC	CASSSEGGMEQYF
NA	TRBV10-3	TRBJ2-7	TRBD1	TGTGCCATCAGGGGGACAGGTTTGCTCTCCTACGAGCAGTACTTC	CAIRGTGLLSYEQYF
NA	TRBV2	TRBJ2-7	TRBD1	TGTGCCAGCAGTGACGGGACAGGCCGCAGGGACGAGCAGTACTTC	CASSDGTGRRDEQYF
NA	TRBV2	TRBJ2-7	NA	TGTGCCAGCAGTGACGGGGGCGAGCAGTACTTC	CASSDGGEQYF
once	TRBV11-2	TRBJ2-3	TRBD1	TGTGCCAGCATCAAGACAGGGTGGCCCACAGATACGCAGTATTTT	CASIKTGWPTDTQYF
NA	TRBV28	TRBJ1-2	TRBD1	TGTGCCAGCAGTTTTATTGGACAGGACAACTATGGCTACACCTTC	CASSFIGQDNYGYTF
NA	TRBV5-4	TRBJ2-3	NA	TGTGCCAGCAGCTTGGGGGGGGGCACAGATACGCAGTATTTT	CASSLGGGTDTQYF
NA	TRBV10-3	TRBJ2-1	NA	TGTGCCATCAGTGAGGAGGCGGACAGTCGTCGGTTCTTC	CAISEEADSRRFF
NA	TRBV5-4	TRBJ1-5	NA	TGTGCCAGCAGCTTGTTTGCGTCAGGGTGGAATCAGCCCCAGCATTTT	CASSLFASGWNQPQHF
NA	TRBV28	TRBJ2-3	NA	TGTGCCAGCAGGACATCACAGTTGGATACGCAGTATTTT	CASRTSQLDTQYF
NA	TRBV5-4	TRBJ1-2	NA	TGTGCCAGCAGCTTGGTGAGGGATTGGGGCTACACCTTC	CASSLVRDWGYTF
NA	TRBV5-4	TRBJ2-7	TRBD1	TGTGCCAGCAGCTTCTCCGGGACAGGGAGGCTCGAGCAGTACTTC	CASSFSGTGRLEQYF
once	TRBV5-4	TRBJ2-7	TRBD1	TGTGCCAGCAGCCCTAGACAGGGTACGTCTTCCGAGCAGTACTTC	CASSPRQGTSSEQYF
NA	TRBV27	TRBJ1-4	NA	TGTGCCAGCAGTTTATCGGGGCAGGGTTACGAAAAACTGTTTTTT	CASSLSGQGYEKLFF
NA	TRBV28	TRBJ2-6	NA	TGTGCCAGCAGGCCCACAGGGACTGGGGCCAACGTCCTGACTTTC	CASRPTGTGANVLTF
NA	TRBV5-1	TRBJ2-5	TRBD2	TGCGCCAGTACGGATCTCAGGGAGGGTCAGTACTTC	CASTDLREGQYF
few	TRBV2	TRBJ1-4	TRBD1	TGTGCCAGCAGCGATCCGGGACAGGGGAATGAAAAACTGTTTTTT	CASSDPGQGNEKLFF
once	TRBV27	TRBJ2-1	TRBD2	TGTGCCAGCAGACTCGGGAGGAACAAGAACAATGAGCAGTTCTTC	CASRLGRNKNNEQFF
NA	TRBV28	TRBJ1-2	NA	TGTGCCAGCAGTTTATGGGCAGGTACGGGCTACACCTTC	CASSLWAGTGYTF
few	TRBV18	TRBJ2-2	NA	TGTGCCAGCTCACCCCAGAGGGAGGAGGCCGGGGAGCTGTTTTTT	CASSPQREEAGELFF
NA	TRBV5-4	TRBJ2-7	NA	TGTGCCAGCAGCTTGGCGGGGGGCGCCTCCTACGAGCAGTACTTC	CASSLAGGASYEQYF
NA	TRBV7-2	TRBJ1-1	NA	TGTGCCAGCAGCTCCAGTCTAGTGGAAGCTTTCTTT	CASSSSLVEAFF
NA	TRBV4-2	TRBJ2-1	TRBD2	TGTGCCAGCAGCCAAGACTTAGCGGGGCGCTACAATGAGCAGTTCTTC	CASSQDLAGRYNEQFF
NA	TRBV11-2	TRBJ1-2	NA	TGTGCCAGCAGCTTCGGTGACTATGGCTACACCTTC	CASSFGDYGYTF
NA	TRBV28	TRBJ2-6	TRBD1	TGTGCCAGCAGTTTATGGGGGGACAGGGGGCCTCTGGGTGGGGCCAACGTCCTGACTTTC	CASSLWGDRGPLGGANVLTF
once	TRBV28	TRBJ2-5	NA	TGTGCCAGCAGTCGTCCCGGGACTGATGAAGAGACCCAGTACTTC	CASSRPGTDEETQYF
few	TRBV30	TRBJ2-1	NA	TGTGCCTGGAGGAGGATCGCCTACAATGAGCAGTTCTTC	CAWRRIAYNEQFF
once	TRBV5-6	TRBJ1-5	NA	TGTGCCAGCAGCTTGGGGAGTCGTGGAATTGGCAATCAGCCCCAGCATTTT	CASSLGSRGIGNQPQHF
NA	TRBV7-8	TRBJ1-5	NA	TGTGCCAGCAGCTACTGGAGGGGGGCTGGGAGGGATCAGCCCCAGCATTTT	CASSYWRGAGRDQPQHF
NA	TRBV7-7	TRBJ2-3	TRBD2	TGTGCCAGCAGCCCGGGACTAGGTGTGGCAGATACGCAGTATTTT	CASSPGLGVADTQYF
once	TRBV6-1	TRBJ1-5	TRBD1	TGTGCCAGCAGCCCCCGACAGGGGGGACAGCCCCAGCATTTT	CASSPRQGGQPQHF
NA	TRBV7-6	TRBJ2-1	NA	TGTGCCAGCAGCTTAACCCTAGCAGATGAGCAGTTCTTC	CASSLTLADEQFF
few	TRBV5-6	TRBJ1-6	NA	TGTGCCAGCAGCTTGGACGGGGGGAGCTCCTATAATTCACCCCTCCACTTT	CASSLDGGSSYNSPLHF
NA	TRBV15	TRBJ1-1	NA	TGTGCCACCAGCAGACCCGACAGGTTTTCGAACACTGAAGCTTTCTTT	CATSRPDRFSNTEAFF